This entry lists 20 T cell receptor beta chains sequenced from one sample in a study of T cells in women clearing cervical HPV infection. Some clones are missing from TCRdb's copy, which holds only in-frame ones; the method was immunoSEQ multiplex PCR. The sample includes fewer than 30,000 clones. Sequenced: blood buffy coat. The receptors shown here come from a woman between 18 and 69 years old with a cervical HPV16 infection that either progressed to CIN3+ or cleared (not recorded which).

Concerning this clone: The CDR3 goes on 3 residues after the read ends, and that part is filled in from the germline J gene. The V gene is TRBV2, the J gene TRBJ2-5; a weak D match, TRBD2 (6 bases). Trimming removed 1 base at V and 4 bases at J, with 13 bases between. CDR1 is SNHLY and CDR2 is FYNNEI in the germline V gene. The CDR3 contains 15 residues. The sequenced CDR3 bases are TGTGCCAGCAGTGAAGTTAGAACCGGGGGAGAGACC. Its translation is CASSEVRTGGET. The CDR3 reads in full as CASSEVRTGGETQYF.

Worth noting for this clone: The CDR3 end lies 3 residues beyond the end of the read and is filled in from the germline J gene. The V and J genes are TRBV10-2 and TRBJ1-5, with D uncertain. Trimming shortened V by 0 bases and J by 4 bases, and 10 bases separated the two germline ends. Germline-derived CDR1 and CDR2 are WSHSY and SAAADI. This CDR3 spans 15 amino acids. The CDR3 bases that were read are TGCGCCAGCAGTGAGTCTACTCCTCTTAATCAGCCC. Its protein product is CASSESTPLNQP. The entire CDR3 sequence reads CASSESTPLNQPQHF.

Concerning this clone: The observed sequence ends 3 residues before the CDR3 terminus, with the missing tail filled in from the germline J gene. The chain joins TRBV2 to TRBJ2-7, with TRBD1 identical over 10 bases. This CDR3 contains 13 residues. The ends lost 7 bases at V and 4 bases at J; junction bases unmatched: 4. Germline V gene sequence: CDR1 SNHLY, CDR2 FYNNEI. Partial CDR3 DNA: TGTGCCAGCAAGACAGGGGGCGAATACGAG. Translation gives CASKTGGEYE. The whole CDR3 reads CASKTGGEYEQYF.

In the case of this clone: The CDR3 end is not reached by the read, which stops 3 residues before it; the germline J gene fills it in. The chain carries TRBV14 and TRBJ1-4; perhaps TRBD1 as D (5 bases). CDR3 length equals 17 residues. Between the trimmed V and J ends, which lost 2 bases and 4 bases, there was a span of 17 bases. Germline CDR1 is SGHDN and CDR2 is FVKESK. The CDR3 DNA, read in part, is TGTGCCAGCAGCCAATTCATCGACAGCAGTGTTAATGAAAAA. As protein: CASSQFIDSSVNEK. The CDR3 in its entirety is CASSQFIDSSVNEKLFF.

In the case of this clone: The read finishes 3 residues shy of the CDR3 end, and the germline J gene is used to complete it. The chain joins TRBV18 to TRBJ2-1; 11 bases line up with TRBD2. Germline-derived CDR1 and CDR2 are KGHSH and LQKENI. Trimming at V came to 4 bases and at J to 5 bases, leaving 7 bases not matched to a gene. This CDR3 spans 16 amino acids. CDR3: CASSLGLAGANNEQFF. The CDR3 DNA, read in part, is TGTGCCAGCTCACTTGGACTAGCGGGCGCGAACAATGAG.

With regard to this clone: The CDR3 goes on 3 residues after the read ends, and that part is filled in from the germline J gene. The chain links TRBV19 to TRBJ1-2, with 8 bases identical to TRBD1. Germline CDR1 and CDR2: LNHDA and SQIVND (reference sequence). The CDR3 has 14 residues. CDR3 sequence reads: CASSMGDRYYDYTF. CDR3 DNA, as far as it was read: TGTGCCAGTAGTATGGGGGACAGGTACTACGAC.

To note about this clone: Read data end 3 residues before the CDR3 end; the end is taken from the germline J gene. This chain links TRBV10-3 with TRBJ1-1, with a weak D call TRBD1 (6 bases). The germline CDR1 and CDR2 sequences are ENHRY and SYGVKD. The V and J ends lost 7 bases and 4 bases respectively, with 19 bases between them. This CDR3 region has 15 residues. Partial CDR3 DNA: TGTGCCATCATGAGAAGTGGGGGCAGAGGCACTGAA. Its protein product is CAIMRSGGRGTE. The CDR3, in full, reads CAIMRSGGRGTEAFF.

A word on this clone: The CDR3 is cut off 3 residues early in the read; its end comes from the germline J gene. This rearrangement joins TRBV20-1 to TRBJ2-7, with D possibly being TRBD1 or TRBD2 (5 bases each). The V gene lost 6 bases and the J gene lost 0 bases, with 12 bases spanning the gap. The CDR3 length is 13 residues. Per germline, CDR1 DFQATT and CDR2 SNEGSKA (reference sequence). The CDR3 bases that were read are TGCAGTGCCGAGAAGGGGAGCTCCTACGAG. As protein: CSAEKGSSYE. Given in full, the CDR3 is CSAEKGSSYEQYF.

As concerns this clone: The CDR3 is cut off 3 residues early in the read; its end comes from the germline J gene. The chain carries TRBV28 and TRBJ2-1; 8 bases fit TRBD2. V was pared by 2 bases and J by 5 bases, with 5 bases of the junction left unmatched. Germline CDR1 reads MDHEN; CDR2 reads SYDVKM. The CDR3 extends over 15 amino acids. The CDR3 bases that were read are TGTGCCAGCAGTTTAAGCGGGAGCGCCCACAATGAG. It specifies CASSLSGSAHNE. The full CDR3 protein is CASSLSGSAHNEQFF.

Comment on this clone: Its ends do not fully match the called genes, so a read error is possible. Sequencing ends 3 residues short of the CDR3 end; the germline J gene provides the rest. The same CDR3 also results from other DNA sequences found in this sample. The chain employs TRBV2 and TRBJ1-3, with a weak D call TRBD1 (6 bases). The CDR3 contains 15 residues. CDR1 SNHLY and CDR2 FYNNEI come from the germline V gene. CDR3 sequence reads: CASRSGTSSGNTIYF. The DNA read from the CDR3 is TGTGCCAGCAGATCCGGGACATCCTCTGGAAACACA.

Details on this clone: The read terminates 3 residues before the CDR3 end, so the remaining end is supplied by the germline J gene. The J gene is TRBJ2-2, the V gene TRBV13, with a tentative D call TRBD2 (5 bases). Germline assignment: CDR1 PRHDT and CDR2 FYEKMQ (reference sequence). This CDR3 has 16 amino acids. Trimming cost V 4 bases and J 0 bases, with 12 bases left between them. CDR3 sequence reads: CASSSGLSANTGELFF. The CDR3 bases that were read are TGTGCCAGCAGCTCCGGACTTTCCGCGAACACCGGGGAG.

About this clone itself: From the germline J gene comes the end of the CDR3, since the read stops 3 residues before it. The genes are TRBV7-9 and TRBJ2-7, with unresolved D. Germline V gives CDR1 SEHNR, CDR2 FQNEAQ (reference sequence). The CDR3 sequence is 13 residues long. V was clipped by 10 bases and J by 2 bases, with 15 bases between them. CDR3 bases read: TGTGCCATCACGCCGCGACAAACCTACGAG. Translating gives CAITPRQTYE. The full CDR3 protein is CAITPRQTYEQYF.

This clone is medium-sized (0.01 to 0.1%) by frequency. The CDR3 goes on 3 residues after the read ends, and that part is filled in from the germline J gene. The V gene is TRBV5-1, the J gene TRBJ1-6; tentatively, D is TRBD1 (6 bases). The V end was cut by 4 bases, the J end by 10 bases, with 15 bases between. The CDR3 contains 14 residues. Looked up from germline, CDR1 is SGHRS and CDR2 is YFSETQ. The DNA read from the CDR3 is TGCGCCAGCAGCCACACAGGGTTTGGATCACCC. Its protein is CASSHTGFGSP. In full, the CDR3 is CASSHTGFGSPLHF.

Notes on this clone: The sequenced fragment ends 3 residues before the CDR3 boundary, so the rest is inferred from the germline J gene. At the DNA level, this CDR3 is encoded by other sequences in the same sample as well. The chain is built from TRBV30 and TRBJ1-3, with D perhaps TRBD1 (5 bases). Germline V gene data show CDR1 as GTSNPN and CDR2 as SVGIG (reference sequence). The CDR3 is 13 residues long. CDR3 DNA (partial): TGTGCCTGGAGTGTTTCCCCTTGGGGCACT. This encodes CAWSVSPWGT. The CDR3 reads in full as CAWSVSPWGTIYF.

The CDR3: CASSLGGVEQPQHF. Partial CDR3 DNA: TGTGCCAGCAGCTTAGGGGGGGTAGAACAGCCC. The chain uses TRBV7-9 and TRBJ1-5; D possibly corresponds to TRBD1 (5 bases). The read is 3 residues too short to cover the CDR3 end, so that end is filled in from the germline J gene. Germline V gene sequence: CDR1 SEHNR, CDR2 FQNEAQ (reference sequence). Trimming left V 1 base short and J 7 bases short, with 11 bases between. The CDR3 is 14 amino acids.

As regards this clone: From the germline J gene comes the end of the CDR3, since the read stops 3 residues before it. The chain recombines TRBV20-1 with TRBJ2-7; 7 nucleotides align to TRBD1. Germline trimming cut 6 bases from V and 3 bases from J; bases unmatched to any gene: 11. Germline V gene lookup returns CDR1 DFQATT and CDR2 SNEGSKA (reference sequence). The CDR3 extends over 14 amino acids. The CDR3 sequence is CSAEGQDQYYEQYF. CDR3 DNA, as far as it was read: TGCAGTGCAGAAGGACAGGACCAGTACTACGAG.

The CDR3 spells CAWSTNRGFNSPLFF. CDR3 DNA (partial): TGTGCCTGGAGTACCAACCGAGGGTTCAATTCACCA. This sequence joins TRBV30 and TRBJ1-4; no clear D. The read falls 3 residues short of the CDR3 end, and the missing part is taken from the germline J gene. The CDR3 length is 15 residues. Germline CDR1 and CDR2: GTSNPN and SVGIG (reference sequence).

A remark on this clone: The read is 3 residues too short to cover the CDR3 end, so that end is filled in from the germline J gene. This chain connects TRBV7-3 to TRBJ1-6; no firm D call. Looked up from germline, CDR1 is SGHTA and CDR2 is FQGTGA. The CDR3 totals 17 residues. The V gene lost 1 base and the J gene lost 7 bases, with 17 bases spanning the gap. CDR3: CASSLKQAGTKNSPLHF. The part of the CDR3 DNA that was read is TGTGCCAGCAGCTTAAAGCAGGCAGGTACAAAAAATTCACCC. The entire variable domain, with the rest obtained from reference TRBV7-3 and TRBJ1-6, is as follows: GAGVSQTPSNKVTEKGKYVELRCDPISGHTALYWYRQSLGQGPEFLIYFQGTGAADDSGLPNDRFFAVRPEGSVSTLKIQRTERGDSAVYLCASSLKQAGTKNSPLHFGNGTRLTVT.

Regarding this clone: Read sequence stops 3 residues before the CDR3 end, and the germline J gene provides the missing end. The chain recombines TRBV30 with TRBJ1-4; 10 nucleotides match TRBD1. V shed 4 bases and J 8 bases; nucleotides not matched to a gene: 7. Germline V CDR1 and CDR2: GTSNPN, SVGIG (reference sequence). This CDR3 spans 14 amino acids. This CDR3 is CAWKIQDRGEKLFF. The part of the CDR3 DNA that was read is TGTGCCTGGAAAATTCAGGACAGGGGGGAAAAA.

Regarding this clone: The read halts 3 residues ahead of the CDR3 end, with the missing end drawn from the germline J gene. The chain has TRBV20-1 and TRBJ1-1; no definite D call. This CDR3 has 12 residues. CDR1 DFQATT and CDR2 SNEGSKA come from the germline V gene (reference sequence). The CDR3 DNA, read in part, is TGCAGTGCTAGACCATCTCAGGCGAAA. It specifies CSARPSQAK. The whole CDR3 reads CSARPSQAKAFF.